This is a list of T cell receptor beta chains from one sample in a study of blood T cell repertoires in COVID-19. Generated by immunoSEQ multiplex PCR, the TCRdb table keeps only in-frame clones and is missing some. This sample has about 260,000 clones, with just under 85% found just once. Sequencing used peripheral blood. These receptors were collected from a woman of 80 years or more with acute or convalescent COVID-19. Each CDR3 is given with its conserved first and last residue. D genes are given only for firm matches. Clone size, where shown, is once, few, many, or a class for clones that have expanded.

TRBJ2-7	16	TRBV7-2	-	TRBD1	TGTGCCAGCAGCTTAGCGCCCCGGACAGGGGGAATCGAGCAGTACTTC	CASSLAPRTGGIEQYF
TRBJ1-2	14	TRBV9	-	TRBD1	TGTGCCAGCAGCCATCAGGGACAGCCCTATGGCTACACCTTC	CASSHQGQPYGYTF
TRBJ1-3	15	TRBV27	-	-	TGTGCCAGCAGTTTGGCCAGGGGCTCTGGAAACACCATATATTTT	CASSLARGSGNTIYF
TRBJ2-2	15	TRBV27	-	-	TGTGCCAGCAGAACCGGGACTGTGAACACCGGGGAGCTGTTTTTT	CASRTGTVNTGELFF
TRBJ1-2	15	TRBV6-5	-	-	TGTGCCAGCAGTTCTGTGTCCGGGGGGGAATATGGCTACACCTTC	CASSSVSGGEYGYTF
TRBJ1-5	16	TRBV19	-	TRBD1	TGTGCCAGTAGCCCTAAGGACAGGGGAGTCTTTCAGCCCCAGCATTTT	CASSPKDRGVFQPQHF
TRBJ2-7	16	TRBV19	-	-	TGTGCCAGTAGTACGCGGGGACAGTTCCAATCTTACGAGCAGTACTTC	CASSTRGQFQSYEQYF
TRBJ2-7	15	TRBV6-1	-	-	TGTGCCAGCAGTGAACTCGCAGGGGCAACCTACGAGCAGTACTTC	CASSELAGATYEQYF
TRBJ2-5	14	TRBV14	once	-	TGTGCCAGCAGCCCAACCAGTACCCAAGAGACCCAGTACTTC	CASSPTSTQETQYF
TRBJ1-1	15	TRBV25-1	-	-	TGTGCCAGCAGGGAGGGGGGGCGCGGGAACACTGAAGCTTTCTTT	CASREGGRGNTEAFF
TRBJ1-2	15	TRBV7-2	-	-	TGTGCCAGCAGCCCTACAGGGTACAAGAACTATGGCTACACCTTC	CASSPTGYKNYGYTF
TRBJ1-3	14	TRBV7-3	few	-	TGTGCCAGCAGCTTAACTGCGTCTGGAAACACCATATATTTT	CASSLTASGNTIYF
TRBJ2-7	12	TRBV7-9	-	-	TGTGCCAGCAGCATGGGACTTTCCGAGCAGTACTTC	CASSMGLSEQYF
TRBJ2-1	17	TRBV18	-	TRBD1	TGTGCCAGCTCACCCGGGATAGCCACAGGGGAGCACAATGAGCAGTTCTTC	CASSPGIATGEHNEQFF
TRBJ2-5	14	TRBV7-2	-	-	TGTGCCAGCAGCTTAGATTCCGGGCGGGGGACCCAGTACTTC	CASSLDSGRGTQYF
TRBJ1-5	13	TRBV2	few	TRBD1	TGTGCCAGCAGTGGGACAGGGACTCAGCCCCAGCATTTT	CASSGTGTQPQHF
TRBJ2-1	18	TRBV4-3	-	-	TGCGCCAGCAGCCAACGCTCTCCGGCGGCCGGCTCCTACAATGAGCAGTTCTTC	CASSQRSPAAGSYNEQFF
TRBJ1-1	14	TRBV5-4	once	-	TGTGCCAGCAGCTTGGCGGAGGGGAACACTGAAGCTTTCTTT	CASSLAEGNTEAFF
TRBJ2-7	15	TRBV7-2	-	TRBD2	TGTGCCAGCAGCTTAGCGAGCGGGAGCACGATCGAGCAGTACTTC	CASSLASGSTIEQYF
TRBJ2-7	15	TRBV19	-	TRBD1	TGTGCCAGTAGTACCCAATGGACAGGGGGCGGCGAGCAGTACTTC	CASSTQWTGGGEQYF
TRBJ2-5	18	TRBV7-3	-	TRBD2	TGTGCCAGCAGCTCCAGGACTAGCGGGAGCCCAAACCAAGAGACCCAGTACTTC	CASSSRTSGSPNQETQYF
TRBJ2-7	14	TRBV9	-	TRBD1	TGTGCCAGCAGCTTTGGGACAGCATCCTACGAGCAGTACTTC	CASSFGTASYEQYF
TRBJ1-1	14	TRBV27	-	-	TGTGCCAGCAGTGATCTCTTAGCAGGGACTGAAGCTTTCTTT	CASSDLLAGTEAFF
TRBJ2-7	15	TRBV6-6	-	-	TGTGCCAGCAGTCCCCGGGACACCCTCTCCTACGAGCAGTACTTC	CASSPRDTLSYEQYF
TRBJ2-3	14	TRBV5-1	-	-	TGCGCCAGCAGCCCCGGGACTAGCACAGATACGCAGTATTTT	CASSPGTSTDTQYF
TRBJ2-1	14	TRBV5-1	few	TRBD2	TGCGCCAGCCGGGGACTAGCCTCCTACAATGAGCAGTTCTTC	CASRGLASYNEQFF
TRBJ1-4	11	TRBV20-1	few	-	TGCAGTGCTGTCACAGGGAAAGTAGTGTTTTTT	CSAVTGKVVFF
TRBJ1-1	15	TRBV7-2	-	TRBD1	TGTGCCAGCAGCCCTGGAGGGACAGCGAACACTGAAGCTTTCTTT	CASSPGGTANTEAFF
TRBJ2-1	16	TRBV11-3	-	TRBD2	TGTGCCAGCAGCTTAGATTCTAGCGGGGCTTACAATGAGCAGTTCTTC	CASSLDSSGAYNEQFF
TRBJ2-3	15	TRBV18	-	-	TGTGCCAGCTCACCAACGGCAGCGAGCACAGATACGCAGTATTTT	CASSPTAASTDTQYF
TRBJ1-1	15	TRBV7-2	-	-	TGTGCCAGCAGCTTAATCGGTCCACTGAACACTGAAGCTTTCTTT	CASSLIGPLNTEAFF
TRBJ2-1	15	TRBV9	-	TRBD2	TGTGCCAGCAGCGTAGCACTAGCGGGATACAATGAGCAGTTCTTC	CASSVALAGYNEQFF
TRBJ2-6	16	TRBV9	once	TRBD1	TGTGCCAGCAGCGTAGGGGTTACAGGGGGAGCCAACGTCCTGACTTTC	CASSVGVTGGANVLTF
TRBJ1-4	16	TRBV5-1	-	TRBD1	TGCGCCAGCAGCGAGGGACAGGGGAGAACTAATGAAAAACTGTTTTTT	CASSEGQGRTNEKLFF
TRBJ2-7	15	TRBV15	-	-	TGTGCCACCAGGTCGAGAGGCAGTCCCTCCTACGAGCAGTACTTC	CATRSRGSPSYEQYF
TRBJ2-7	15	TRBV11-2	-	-	TGTGCCAGCAGCTTAGCCTGGACATTTACCGACGAGCAGTACTTC	CASSLAWTFTDEQYF
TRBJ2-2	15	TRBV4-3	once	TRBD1	TGCGCCAGCAGCCTCGTGACAGGGAGTACCGGGGAGCTGTTTTTT	CASSLVTGSTGELFF
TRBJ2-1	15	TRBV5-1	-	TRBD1	TGCGCCAGCAGCTTCCGGGACAGGGTTTACAATGAGCAGTTCTTC	CASSFRDRVYNEQFF
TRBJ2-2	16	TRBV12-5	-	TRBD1	TGTGCTAGTGGTTTGGGTGACAGGGGGACCACCGGGGAGCTGTTTTTT	CASGLGDRGTTGELFF
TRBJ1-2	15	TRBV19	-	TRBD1	TGTGCCAGTAGTATCCCGGGACAGGGAGGCTATGGCTACACCTTC	CASSIPGQGGYGYTF
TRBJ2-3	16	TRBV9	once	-	TGTGCCAGCAGCACCCGAGCGGACCGATCCACAGATACGCAGTATTTT	CASSTRADRSTDTQYF
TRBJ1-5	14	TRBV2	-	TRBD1	TGTGCCAGCAGAGGACAGGCTAGCAATCAGCCCCAGCATTTT	CASRGQASNQPQHF
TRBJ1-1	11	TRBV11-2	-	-	TGTGCCAGCAGCTTAGGCCTGGCAGCTTTCTTT	CASSLGLAAFF
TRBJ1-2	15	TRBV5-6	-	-	TGTGCCAGCAGCTTATCCCCCAGGGTTAGGTATGGCTACACCTTC	CASSLSPRVRYGYTF
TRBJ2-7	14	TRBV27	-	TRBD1	TGTGCCAGCAGGCCGGGACAGGACTCCTACGAGCAGTACTTC	CASRPGQDSYEQYF
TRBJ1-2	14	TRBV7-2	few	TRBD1	TGTGCCAGCAGCTTGACAGGGGGCGGATATGGCTACACCTTC	CASSLTGGGYGYTF
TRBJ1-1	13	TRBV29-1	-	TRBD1	TGCAGCGTCGGACAGGGGAGGAACACTGAAGCTTTCTTT	CSVGQGRNTEAFF
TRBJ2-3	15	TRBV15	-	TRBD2	TGTGCCACCAGCAATCCGGGACTAGGAACAGATACGCAGTATTTT	CATSNPGLGTDTQYF
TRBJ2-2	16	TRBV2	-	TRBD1	TGTGCCAGCAGTTGGCGACAGGGATTAAGGACCGGGGAGCTGTTTTTT	CASSWRQGLRTGELFF
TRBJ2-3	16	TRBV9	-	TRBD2	TGTGCCAGCAGCGGAGGGAGCGGGGGGGCCGGTGATACGCAGTATTTT	CASSGGSGGAGDTQYF
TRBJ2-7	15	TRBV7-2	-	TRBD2	TGTGCCAGCAGCTTAAGGCTAGCGGGACCCTACGAGCAGTACTTC	CASSLRLAGPYEQYF